Sequencing of this TCR beta chain was carried out in a study of blood T cells in healthy people across ages. This clonotype was picked up a small number of times. Sample-barcoded 5' priming and a J-beta primer mix drove a second PCR of roughly 6 to 12 cycles. In TCRdb, the 5' RACE reads were re-called with MiXCR into one record per CDR3 protein. Of roughly 1,100,000 distinct CDR3 sequences in the sample, 20% to 25% were seen once. Germline assignment: CDR1 MNHEY and CDR2 SMNVEV (reference sequence). The CDR3 loop spans 15 amino acids. V was pared by 2 bases and J by 1 base, with 9 bases between. A minimum of 6 micrograms of total RNA was extracted per sample. These same records also appear under a second study, on T cells of mothers and their children.

Sequences were obtained from blood. The receptor comes from a girl aged 2-15 years in good health. The rearrangement uses TRBV27 and TRBJ2-1; tentatively, D is TRBD1 or TRBD2 (6 bases each). CDR3 region: CASSLRGASYNEQFF. The CDR3 nucleotides read TGTGCCAGCAGTTTAAGGGGGGCTTCCTACAATGAGCAGTTCTTC.